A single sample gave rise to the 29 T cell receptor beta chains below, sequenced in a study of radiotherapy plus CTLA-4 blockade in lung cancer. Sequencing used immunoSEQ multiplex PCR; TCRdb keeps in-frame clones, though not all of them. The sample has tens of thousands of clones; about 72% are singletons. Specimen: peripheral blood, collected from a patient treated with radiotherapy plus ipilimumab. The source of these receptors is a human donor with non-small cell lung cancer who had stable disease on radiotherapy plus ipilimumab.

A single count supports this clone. CDR3 sequence reads: CASSQWGGRGTGELFF. DNA for the CDR3: TGCGCCAGCAGCCAGTGGGGGGGCCGCGGCACCGGGGAGCTGTTTTTT. This sequence joins TRBV5-1 and TRBJ2-2; possible D gene TRBD2, 7 bases. The CDR3 runs to 16 residues. CDR1 is SGHRS and CDR2 is YFSETQ in the germline V gene. Trimming took off 4 bases at V and 4 bases at J, with 17 bases between the two ends. The full variable domain, completed using reference TRBV5-1 and TRBJ2-2, is KAGVTQTPRYLIKTRGQQVTLSCSPISGHRSVSWYQQTPGQGLQFLFEYFSETQRNKGNFPGRFSGRQFSNSRSEMNVSTLELGDSALYLCASSQWGGRGTGELFFGEGSRLTVL.

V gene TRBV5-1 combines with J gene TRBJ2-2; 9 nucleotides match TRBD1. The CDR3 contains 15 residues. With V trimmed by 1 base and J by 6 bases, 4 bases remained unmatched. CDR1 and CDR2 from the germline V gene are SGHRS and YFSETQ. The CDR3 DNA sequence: TGCGCCAGCAGCTTGAGGACAGGGGAGGCCGGGGAGCTGTTTTTT. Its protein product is CASSLRTGEAGELFF. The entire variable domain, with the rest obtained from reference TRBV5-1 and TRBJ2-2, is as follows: KAGVTQTPRYLIKTRGQQVTLSCSPISGHRSVSWYQQTPGQGLQFLFEYFSETQRNKGNFPGRFSGRQFSNSRSEMNVSTLELGDSALYLCASSLRTGEAGELFFGEGSRLTVL.

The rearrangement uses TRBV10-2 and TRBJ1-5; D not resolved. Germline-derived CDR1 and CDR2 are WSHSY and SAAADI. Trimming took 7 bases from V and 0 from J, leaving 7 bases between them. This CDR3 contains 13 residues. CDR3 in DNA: TGCGCCAGCACCCAGAATAGCAATCAGCCCCAGCATTTT. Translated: CASTQNSNQPQHF.

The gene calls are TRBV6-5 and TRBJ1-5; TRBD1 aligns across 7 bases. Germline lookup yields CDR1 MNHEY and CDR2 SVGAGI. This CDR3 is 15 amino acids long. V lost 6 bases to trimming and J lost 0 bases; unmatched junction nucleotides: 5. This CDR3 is CASRSRGLSNQPQHF. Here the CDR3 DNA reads TGTGCCAGCAGGTCGAGGGGGCTTAGCAATCAGCCCCAGCATTTT.

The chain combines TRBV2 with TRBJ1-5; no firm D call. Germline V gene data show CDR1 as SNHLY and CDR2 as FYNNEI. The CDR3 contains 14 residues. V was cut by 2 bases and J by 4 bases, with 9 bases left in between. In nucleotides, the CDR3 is TGTGCCAGCAGTGAACAGTATCCTAATCAGCCCCAGCATTTT. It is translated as CASSEQYPNQPQHF.

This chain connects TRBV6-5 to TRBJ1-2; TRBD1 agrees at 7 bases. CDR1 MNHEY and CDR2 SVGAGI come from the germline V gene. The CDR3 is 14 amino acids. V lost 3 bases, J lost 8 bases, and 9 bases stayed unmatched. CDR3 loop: CASSYQGGSNGYTF. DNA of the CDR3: TGTGCCAGCAGTTATCAAGGGGGCAGCAACGGCTACACCTTC.

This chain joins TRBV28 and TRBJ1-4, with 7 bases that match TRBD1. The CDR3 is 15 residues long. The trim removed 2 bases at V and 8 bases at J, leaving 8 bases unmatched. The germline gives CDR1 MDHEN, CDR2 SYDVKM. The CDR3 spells CASSLRGLALEKLFF. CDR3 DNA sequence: TGTGCCAGCAGTTTAAGGGGGCTGGCATTGGAAAAACTGTTTTTT.

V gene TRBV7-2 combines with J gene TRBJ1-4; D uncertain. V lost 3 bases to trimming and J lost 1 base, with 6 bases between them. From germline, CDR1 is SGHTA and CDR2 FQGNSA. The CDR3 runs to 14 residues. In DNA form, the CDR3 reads TGTGCCAGCAGCTTTAGTATAACTAATGAAAAACTGTTTTTT. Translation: CASSFSITNEKLFF. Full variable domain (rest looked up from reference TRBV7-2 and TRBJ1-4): GAGVSQSPSNKVTEKGKDVELRCDPISGHTALYWYRQSLGQGLEFLIYFQGNSAPDKSGLPSDRFSAERTGGSVSTLTIQRTQQEDSAVYLCASSFSITNEKLFFGSGTQLSVL.

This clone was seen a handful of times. CDR3 nucleotides: TGTGCCAGCAGGAGAGCGGGGGGGCTTGACGAGCAGTACTTC. This encodes CASRRAGGLDEQYF. J is TRBJ2-7 and V is TRBV5-4, with TRBD2 matching over 10 bases. In germline, CDR1 is SGHNT, CDR2 YYREEE (reference sequence). The CDR3 has 14 residues. The junction had 7 bases not matched to a gene; V was cut back by 5 bases and J by 5 bases.

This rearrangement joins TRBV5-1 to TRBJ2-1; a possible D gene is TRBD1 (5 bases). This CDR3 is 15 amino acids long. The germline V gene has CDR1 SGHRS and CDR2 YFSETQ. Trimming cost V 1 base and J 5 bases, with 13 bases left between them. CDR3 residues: CASSLQGKDNNEQFF. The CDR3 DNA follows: TGCGCCAGCAGCTTGCAGGGTAAGGATAACAATGAGCAGTTCTTC.

This chain's CDR3 is CASSPQGGGNQPQHF. The DNA for the CDR3 is TGTGCCAGCTCACCACAGGGAGGAGGCAATCAGCCCCAGCATTTT. The chain combines TRBV18 with TRBJ1-5; D is uncertain. Germline V CDR1 and CDR2: KGHSH, LQKENI. With 1 base removed from V and 2 bases from J, the gap between germline ends came to 9 bases. The CDR3 consists of 15 residues. The whole variable domain, remainder taken from reference TRBV18 and TRBJ1-5, is NAGVMQNPRHLVRRRGQEARLRCSPMKGHSHVYWYRQLPEEGLKFMVYLQKENIIDESGMPKERFSAEFPKEGPSILRIQQVVRGDSAAYFCASSPQGGGNQPQHFGDGTRLSIL.

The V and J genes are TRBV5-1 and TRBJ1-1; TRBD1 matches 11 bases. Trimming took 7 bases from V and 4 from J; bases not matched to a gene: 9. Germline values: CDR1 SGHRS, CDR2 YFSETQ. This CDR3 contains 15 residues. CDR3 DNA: TGCGCCAGCGGACAGGGGGCAGGTGGGAGCACTGAAGCTTTCTTT. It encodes CASGQGAGGSTEAFF.

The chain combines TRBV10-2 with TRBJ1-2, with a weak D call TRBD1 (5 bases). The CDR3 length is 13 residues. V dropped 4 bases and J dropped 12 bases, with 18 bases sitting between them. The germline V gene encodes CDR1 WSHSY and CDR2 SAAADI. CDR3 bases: TGCGCCAGCAGTGCTCTGAGAAGTGGGGCTGACACCTTC. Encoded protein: CASSALRSGADTF.

In DNA, the CDR3 is TGCGCCAGCAGCCAAGGGTCATTGAGACAGTTGACTGAAGCTTTCTTT. Its translation is CASSQGSLRQLTEAFF. V is TRBV4-1 and J is TRBJ1-1; perhaps TRBD1 as D (5 bases). The V gene lost 1 base and the J gene lost 5 bases, with 17 bases spanning the gap. Germline V gene sequence: CDR1 MGHRA, CDR2 YSYEKL. The CDR3 spans 16 residues.

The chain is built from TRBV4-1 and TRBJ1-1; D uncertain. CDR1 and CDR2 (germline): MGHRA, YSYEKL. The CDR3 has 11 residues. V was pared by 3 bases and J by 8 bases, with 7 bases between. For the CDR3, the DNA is TGCGCCAGCAGCCACGACATCGAAGCTTTCTTT. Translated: CASSHDIEAFF.

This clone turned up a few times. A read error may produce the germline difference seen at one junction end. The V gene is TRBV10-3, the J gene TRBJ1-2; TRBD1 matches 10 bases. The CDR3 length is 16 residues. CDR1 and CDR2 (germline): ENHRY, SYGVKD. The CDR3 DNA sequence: TGTGCCAGCAGTTACGTAACCGGGACAGGGGCTTATGGCTACACCTTC. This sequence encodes CASSYVTGTGAYGYTF.

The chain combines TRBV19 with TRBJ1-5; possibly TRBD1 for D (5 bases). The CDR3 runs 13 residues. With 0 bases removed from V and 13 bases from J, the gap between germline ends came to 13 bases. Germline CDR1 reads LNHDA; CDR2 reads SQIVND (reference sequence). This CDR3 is CASSIERWRTQHF. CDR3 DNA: TGTGCCAGTAGTATAGAACGGTGGAGGACACAGCATTTT.

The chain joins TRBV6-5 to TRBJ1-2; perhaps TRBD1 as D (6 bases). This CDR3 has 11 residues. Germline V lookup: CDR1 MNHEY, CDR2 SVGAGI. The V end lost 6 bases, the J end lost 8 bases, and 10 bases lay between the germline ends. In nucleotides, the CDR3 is TGTGCCAGCAGACAGGGTTGGGGCTACACCTTC. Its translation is CASRQGWGYTF.

The CDR3 bases are TGTGCCAGCAGTTACGGGGGAGGGACGGGGAATTCACCCCTCCACTTT. Amino acid sequence: CASSYGGGTGNSPLHF. V gene TRBV6-9 combines with J gene TRBJ1-6, with D possibly matching TRBD1 (5 bases). V was clipped by 3 bases and J by 7 bases, with 16 bases between them. The V gene's germline CDR1 is MNHGY and CDR2 SVAAGI. The CDR3 has 16 residues.

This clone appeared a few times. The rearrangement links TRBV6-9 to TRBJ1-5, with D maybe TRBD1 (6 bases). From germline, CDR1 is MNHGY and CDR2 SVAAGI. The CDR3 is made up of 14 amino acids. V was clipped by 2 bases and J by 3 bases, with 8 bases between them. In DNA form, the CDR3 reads TGTGCCAGCAGTTATGGGGGGGCCAATCAGCCCCAGCATTTT. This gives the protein CASSYGGANQPQHF.

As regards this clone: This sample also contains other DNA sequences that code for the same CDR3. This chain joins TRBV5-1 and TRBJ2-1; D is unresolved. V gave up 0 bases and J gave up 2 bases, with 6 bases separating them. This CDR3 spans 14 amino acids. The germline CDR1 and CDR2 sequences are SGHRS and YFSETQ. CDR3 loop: CASSLAGAYNEQFF. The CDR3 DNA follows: TGCGCCAGCAGCTTGGCAGGCGCCTACAATGAGCAGTTCTTC.

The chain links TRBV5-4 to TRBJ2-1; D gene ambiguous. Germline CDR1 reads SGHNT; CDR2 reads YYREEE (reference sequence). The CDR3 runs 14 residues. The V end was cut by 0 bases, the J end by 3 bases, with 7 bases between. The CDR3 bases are TGTGCCAGCAGCTTGGTGGCAGTCTACAATGAGCAGTTCTTC. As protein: CASSLVAVYNEQFF.

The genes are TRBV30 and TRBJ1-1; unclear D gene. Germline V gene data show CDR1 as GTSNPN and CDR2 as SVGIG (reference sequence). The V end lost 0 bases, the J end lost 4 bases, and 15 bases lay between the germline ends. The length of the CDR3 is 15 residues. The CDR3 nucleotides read TGTGCCTGGAGTGTGAGAGGAATTCTGGGCACTGAAGCTTTCTTT. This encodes CAWSVRGILGTEAFF.

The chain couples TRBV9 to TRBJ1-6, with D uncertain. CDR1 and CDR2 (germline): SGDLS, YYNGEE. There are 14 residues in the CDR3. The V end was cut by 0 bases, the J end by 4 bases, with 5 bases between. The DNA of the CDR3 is TGTGCCAGCAGCGTAGACGGATATAATTCACCCCTCCACTTT. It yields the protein CASSVDGYNSPLHF.

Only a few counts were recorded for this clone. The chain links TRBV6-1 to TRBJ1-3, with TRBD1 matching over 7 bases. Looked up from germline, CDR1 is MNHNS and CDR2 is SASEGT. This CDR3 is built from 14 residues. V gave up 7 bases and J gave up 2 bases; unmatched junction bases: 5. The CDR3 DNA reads TGTGCCAGCAACATTGACAGGGCTGGAAACACCATATATTTT. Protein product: CASNIDRAGNTIYF.

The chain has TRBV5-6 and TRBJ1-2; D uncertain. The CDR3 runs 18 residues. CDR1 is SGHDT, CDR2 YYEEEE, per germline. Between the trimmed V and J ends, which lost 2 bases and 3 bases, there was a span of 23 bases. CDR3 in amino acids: CASSFYDFKLLTHYGYTF. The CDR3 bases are TGTGCCAGCAGCTTTTACGACTTCAAACTGTTAACTCACTATGGCTACACCTTC. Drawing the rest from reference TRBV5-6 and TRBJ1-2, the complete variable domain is DAGVTQSPTHLIKTRGQQVTLRCSPKSGHDTVSWYQQALGQGPQFIFQYYEEEERQRGNFPDRFSGHQFPNYSSELNVNALLLGDSALYLCASSFYDFKLLTHYGYTFGSGTRLTVV.

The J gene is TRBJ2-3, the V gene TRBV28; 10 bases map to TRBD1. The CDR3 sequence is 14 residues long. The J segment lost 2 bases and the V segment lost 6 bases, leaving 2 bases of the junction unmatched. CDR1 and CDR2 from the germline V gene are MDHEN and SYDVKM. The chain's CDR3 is CASSRQGATDTQYF. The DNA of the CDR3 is TGTGCCAGCAGCCGACAGGGGGCCACAGATACGCAGTATTTT.

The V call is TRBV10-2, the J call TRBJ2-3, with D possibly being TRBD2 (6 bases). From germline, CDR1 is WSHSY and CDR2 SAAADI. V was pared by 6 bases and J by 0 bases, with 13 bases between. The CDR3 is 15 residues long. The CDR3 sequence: CASRSLATSTDTQYF. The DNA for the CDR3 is TGCGCCAGCAGATCTCTAGCGACGAGCACAGATACGCAGTATTTT.

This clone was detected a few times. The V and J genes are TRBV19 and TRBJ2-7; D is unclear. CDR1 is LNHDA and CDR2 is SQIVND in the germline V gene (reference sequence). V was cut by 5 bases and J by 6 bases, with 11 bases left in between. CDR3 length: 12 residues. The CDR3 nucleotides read TGTGCCAGTAGTCCCACCCCCCCCGAGCAGTACTTC. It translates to CASSPTPPEQYF.